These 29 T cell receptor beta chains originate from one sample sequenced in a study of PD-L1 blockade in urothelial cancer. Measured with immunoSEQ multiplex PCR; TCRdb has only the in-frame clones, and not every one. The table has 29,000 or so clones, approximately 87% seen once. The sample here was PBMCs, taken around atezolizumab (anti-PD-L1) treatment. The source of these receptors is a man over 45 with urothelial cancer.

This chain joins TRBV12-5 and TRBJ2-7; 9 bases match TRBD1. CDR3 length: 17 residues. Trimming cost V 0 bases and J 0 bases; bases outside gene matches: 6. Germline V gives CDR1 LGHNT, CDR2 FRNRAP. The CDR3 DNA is TGTGCTAGTGGTTTGGTAAGGTGGGACAGGGACTCCTACGAGCAGTACTTC. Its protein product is CASGLVRWDRDSYEQYF.

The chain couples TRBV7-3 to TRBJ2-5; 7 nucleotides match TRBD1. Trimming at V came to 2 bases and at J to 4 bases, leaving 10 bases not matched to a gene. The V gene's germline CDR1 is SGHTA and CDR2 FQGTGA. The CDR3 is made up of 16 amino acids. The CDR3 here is CASSLVATGKGETQYF. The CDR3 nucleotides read TGTGCCAGCAGCTTAGTCGCGACAGGGAAAGGAGAGACCCAGTACTTC. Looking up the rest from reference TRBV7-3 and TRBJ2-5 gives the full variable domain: GAGVSQTPSNKVTEKGKYVELRCDPISGHTALYWYRQSLGQGPEFLIYFQGTGAADDSGLPNDRFFAVRPEGSVSTLKIQRTERGDSAVYLCASSLVATGKGETQYFGPGTRLLVL.

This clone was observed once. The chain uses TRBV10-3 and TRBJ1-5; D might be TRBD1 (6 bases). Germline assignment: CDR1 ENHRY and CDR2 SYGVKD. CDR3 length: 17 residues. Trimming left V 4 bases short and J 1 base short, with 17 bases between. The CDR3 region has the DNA TGTGCCATCAGTGTATCCAGGGGATATTCGAGCAATCAGCCCCAGCATTTT. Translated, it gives CAISVSRGYSSNQPQHF.

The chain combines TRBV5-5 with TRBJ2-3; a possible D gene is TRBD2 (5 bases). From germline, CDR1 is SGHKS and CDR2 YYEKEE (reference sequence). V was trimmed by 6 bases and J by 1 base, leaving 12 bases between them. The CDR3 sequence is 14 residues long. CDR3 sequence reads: CASNLLGGTDTQYF. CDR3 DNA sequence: TGTGCCAGCAACCTCCTCGGGGGCACAGATACGCAGTATTTT.

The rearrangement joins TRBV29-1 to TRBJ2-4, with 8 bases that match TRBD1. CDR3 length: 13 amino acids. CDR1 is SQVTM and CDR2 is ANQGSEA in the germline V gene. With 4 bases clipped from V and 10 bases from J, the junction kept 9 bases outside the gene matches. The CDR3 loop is CSVGVGTGAIQYF. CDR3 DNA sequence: TGCAGCGTTGGAGTCGGGACAGGCGCTATTCAGTACTTC.

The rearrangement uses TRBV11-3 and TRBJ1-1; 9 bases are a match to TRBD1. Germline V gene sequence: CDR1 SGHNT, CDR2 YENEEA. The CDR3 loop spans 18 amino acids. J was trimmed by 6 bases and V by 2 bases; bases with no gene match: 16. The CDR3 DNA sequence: TGTGCCAGCAGCTTATCCGGGCCGGGACAGGGTCTAGGGCCTGAAGCTTTCTTT. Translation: CASSLSGPGQGLGPEAFF.

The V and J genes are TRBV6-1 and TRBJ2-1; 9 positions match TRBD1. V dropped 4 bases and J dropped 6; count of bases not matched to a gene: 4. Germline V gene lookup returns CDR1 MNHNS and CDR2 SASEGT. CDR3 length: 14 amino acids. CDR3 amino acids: CASSAGTGLNEQFF. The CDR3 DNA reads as TGTGCCAGCAGTGCCGGGACAGGGCTCAATGAGCAGTTCTTC.

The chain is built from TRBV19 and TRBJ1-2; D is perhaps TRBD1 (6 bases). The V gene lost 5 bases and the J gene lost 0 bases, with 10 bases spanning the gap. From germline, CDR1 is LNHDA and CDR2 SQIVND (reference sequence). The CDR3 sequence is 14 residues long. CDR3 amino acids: CASSFTGTNYGYTF. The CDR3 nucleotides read TGTGCCAGTAGTTTTACAGGGACTAACTATGGCTACACCTTC.

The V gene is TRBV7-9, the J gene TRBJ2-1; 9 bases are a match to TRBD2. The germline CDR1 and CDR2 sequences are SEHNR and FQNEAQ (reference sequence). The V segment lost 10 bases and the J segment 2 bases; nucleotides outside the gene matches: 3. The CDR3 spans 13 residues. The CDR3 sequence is CATGLATYNEQFF. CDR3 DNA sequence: TGTGCCACCGGACTAGCGACCTACAATGAGCAGTTCTTC.

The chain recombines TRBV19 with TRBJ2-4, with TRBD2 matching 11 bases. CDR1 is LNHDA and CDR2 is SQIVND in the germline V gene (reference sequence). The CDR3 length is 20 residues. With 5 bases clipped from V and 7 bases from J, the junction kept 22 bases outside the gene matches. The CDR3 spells CASSSRSPGLADGWVNIQYF. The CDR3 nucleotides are TGTGCCAGTAGTTCCCGTTCGCCGGGACTAGCGGATGGGTGGGTGAACATTCAGTACTTC.

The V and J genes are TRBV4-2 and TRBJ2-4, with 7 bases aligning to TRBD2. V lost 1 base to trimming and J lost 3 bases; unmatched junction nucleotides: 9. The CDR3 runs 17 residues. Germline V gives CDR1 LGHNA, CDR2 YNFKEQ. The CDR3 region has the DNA TGTGCCAGCAGCCAAGGATGGGAGGGTGTTGGCAAAAACATTCAGTACTTC. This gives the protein CASSQGWEGVGKNIQYF.

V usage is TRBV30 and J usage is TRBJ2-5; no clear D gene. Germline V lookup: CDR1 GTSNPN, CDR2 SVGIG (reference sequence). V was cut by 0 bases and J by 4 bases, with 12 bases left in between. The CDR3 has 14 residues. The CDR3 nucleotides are TGTGCCTGGAGTGTAAGTAACCTAAGAGAGACCCAGTACTTC. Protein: CAWSVSNLRETQYF.

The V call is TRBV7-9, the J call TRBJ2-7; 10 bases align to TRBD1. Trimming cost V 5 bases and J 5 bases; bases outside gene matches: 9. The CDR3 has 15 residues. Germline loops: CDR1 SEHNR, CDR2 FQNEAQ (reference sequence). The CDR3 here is CASSVPGTGDHEQYF. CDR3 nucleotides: TGTGCCAGCAGCGTTCCCGGGACAGGGGACCACGAGCAGTACTTC.

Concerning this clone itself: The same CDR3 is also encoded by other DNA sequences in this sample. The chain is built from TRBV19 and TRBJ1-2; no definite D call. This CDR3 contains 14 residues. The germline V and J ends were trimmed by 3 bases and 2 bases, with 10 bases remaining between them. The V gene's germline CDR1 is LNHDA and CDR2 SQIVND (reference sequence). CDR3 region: CASSIPGLNYGYTF. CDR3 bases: TGTGCCAGTAGTATTCCAGGACTGAACTATGGCTACACCTTC.

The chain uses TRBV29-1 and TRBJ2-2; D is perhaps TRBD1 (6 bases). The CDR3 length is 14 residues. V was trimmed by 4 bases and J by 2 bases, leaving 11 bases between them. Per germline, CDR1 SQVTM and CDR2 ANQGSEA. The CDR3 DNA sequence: TGCAGCGTTGCTCGACAGGCCAACACCGGGGAGCTGTTTTTT. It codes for CSVARQANTGELFF.

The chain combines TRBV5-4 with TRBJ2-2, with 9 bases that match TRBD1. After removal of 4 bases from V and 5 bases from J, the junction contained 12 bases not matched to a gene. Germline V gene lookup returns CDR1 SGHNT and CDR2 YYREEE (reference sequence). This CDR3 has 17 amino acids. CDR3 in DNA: TGTGCCAGCAGCCCACCGGGACAGGGTGTTGTGACCGGGGAGCTGTTTTTT. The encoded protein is CASSPPGQGVVTGELFF.

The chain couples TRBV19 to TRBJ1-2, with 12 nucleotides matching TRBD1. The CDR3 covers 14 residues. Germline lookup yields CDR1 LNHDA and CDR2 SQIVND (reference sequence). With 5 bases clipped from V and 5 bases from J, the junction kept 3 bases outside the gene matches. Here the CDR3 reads CASSRDRGQYGYTF. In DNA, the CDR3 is TGTGCCAGTAGTCGGGACAGGGGGCAATATGGCTACACCTTC.

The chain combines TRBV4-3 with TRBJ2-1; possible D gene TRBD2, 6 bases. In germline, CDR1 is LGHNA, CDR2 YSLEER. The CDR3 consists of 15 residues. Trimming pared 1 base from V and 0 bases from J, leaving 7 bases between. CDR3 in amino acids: CASSQVGSSYNEQFF. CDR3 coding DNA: TGCGCCAGCAGCCAAGTCGGGAGCTCCTACAATGAGCAGTTCTTC.

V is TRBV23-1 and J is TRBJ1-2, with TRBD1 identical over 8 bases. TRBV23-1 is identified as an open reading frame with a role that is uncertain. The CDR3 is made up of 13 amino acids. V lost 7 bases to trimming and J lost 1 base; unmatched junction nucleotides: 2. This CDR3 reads CASKTGGNYGYTF. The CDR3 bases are TGCGCCAGCAAAACAGGGGGTAACTATGGCTACACCTTC.

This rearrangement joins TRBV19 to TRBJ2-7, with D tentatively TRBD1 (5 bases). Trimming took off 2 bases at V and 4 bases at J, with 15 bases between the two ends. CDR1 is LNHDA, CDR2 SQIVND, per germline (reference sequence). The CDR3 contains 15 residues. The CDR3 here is CASSITRQGGYEQYF. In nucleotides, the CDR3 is TGTGCCAGTAGTATAACTCGGCAGGGCGGATACGAGCAGTACTTC.

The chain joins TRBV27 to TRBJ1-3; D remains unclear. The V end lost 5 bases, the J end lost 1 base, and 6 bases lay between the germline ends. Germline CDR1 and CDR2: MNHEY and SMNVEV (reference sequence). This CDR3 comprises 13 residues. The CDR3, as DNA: TGTGCCAGCAGTCGGTTATCTGGAAACACCATATATTTT. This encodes CASSRLSGNTIYF.

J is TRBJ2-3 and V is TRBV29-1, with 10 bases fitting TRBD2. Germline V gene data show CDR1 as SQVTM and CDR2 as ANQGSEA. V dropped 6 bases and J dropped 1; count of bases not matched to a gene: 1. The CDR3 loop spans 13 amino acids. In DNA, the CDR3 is TGCAGCGTCCTAGCGGGAGGCACAGATACGCAGTATTTT. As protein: CSVLAGGTDTQYF.

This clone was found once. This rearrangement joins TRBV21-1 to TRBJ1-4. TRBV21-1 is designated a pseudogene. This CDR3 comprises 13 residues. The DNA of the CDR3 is TGTGCCAGCAGCACGGGGGCTAATGAAAAACTGTTTTTT. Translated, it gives CASSTGANEKLFF.

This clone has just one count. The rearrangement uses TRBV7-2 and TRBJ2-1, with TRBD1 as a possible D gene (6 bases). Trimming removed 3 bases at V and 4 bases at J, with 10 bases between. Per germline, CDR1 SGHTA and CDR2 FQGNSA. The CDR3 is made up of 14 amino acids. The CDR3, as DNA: TGTGCCAGCAGCTTGGGGGCGGATTACAATGAGCAGTTCTTC. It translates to CASSLGADYNEQFF. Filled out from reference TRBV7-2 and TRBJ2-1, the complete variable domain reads GAGVSQSPSNKVTEKGKDVELRCDPISGHTALYWYRQSLGQGLEFLIYFQGNSAPDKSGLPSDRFSAERTGGSVSTLTIQRTQQEDSAVYLCASSLGADYNEQFFGPGTRLTVL.

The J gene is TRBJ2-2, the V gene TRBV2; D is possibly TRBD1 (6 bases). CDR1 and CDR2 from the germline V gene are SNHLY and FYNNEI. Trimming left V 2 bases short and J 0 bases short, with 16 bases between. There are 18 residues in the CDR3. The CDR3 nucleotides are TGTGCCAGCAGTGAAAAAACCCCGACAGGAACGAACACCGGGGAGCTGTTTTTT. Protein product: CASSEKTPTGTNTGELFF.

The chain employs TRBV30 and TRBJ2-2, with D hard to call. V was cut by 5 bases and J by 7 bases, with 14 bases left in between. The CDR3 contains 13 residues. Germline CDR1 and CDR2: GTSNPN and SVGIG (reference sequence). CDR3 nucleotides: TGTGCCTGGGCCCCCACAGTTAACGGGGAGCTGTTTTTT. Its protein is CAWAPTVNGELFF. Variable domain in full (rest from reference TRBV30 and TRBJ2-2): SQTIHQWPATLVQPVGSPLSLECTVEGTSNPNLYWYRQAAGRGLQLLFYSVGIGQISSEVPQNLSASRPQDRQFILSSKKLLLSDSGFYLCAWAPTVNGELFFGEGSRLTVL.

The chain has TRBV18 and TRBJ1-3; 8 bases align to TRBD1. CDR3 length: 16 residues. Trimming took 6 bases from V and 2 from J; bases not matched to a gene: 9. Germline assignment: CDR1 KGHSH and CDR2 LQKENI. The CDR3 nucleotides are TGTGCCAGCTCCCAGGACAGGGTACTTGCTGGAAACACCATATATTTT. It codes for CASSQDRVLAGNTIYF.

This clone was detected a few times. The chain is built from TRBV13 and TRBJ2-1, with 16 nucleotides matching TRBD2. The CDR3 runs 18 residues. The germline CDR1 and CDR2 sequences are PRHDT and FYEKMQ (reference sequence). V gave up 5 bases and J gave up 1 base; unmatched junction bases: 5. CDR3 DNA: TGTGCCAGCAGCCCAGGGACTAGCGGGAGGGCTTCCTACAATGAGCAGTTCTTC. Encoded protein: CASSPGTSGRASYNEQFF.

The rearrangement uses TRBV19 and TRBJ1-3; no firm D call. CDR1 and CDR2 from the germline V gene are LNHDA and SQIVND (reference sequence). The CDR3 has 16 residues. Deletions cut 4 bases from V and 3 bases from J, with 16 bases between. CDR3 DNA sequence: TGTGCCAGTAGTAAACCTCCCGGTGGTCATGGAAACACCATATATTTT. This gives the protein CASSKPPGGHGNTIYF.